The 28 T cell receptor beta chains presented below share a single source sample, sequenced in a study of blood T cells in healthy people across ages. The use of a sample-barcoded 5' primer and a J-beta primer mix characterized a second PCR of about 6 to 11 cycles. TCRdb reprocessed the 5' RACE reads via MiXCR and lists one record per CDR3 protein. The sample contains around 1,800,000 distinct CDR3 sequences, about two fifths of which appear only once. The sample was blood. Every receptor here comes from a human donor in good health.

The chain joins TRBV12-3 or TRBV12-4 to TRBJ2-3; D perhaps matches TRBD2 (7 bases). Between the trimmed V and J ends, which lost 4 bases and 0 bases, there was a span of 14 bases. There are 16 residues in the CDR3. Here the CDR3 DNA reads TGTGCCAGCAGTTCCCGAGCGGGACAAAGCACAGATACGCAGTATTTT. It is translated as CASSSRAGQSTDTQYF.

This clonotype was recorded a few times. This chain links TRBV29-1 with TRBJ2-4; D not resolved. The better agreement between TRBJ2-5 and the DNA end casts doubt on the J call. Germline loops: CDR1 SQVTM, CDR2 ANQGSEA. The CDR3 sequence is 13 residues long. The CDR3 region is CSVAGRFLETQYF. In nucleotides, the CDR3 is TGCAGCGTTGCCGGCAGATTCTTGGAGACCCAGTACTTC.

The V call is TRBV20-1, the J call TRBJ2-5; D tentatively fits TRBD1 or TRBD2 (6 bases each). V was shortened by 7 bases and J by 5 bases, with 17 bases between the two germline ends. There are 13 residues in the CDR3. Germline V lookup: CDR1 DFQATT, CDR2 SNEGSKA (reference sequence). Written as DNA, the CDR3 is TGCAGTGTGCGAAGGGGGGTGTGGGAGACCCAGTACTTC. Its translation: CSVRRGVWETQYF.

For this clonotype: The junction differs from germline at one of its ends, possibly a read error. V and J are TRBV18 and TRBJ1-4; D is ambiguous. The CDR3 is made up of 15 amino acids. The germline gives CDR1 KGHSH, CDR2 LQKENI. The CDR3 DNA reads TGTGCCAGCTCACGTAAGATGTTGACTAATGAAGAACTGTTTTTT. Its protein product is CASSRKMLTNEELFF.

This clonotype occurred many times. The CDR3 DNA is TGTGCCAGCAGTTACTCACCCTATTGGACAGGGTTGTACTTC. This translates into CASSYSPYWTGLYF. V and J are TRBV6-6 and TRBJ2-4, with 8 bases lining up with TRBD1. Per germline, CDR1 MNHNY and CDR2 SVGAGI (reference sequence). With 0 bases clipped from V and 15 bases from J, the junction kept 10 bases outside the gene matches. CDR3 length: 14 residues.

This clonotype was counted a few times. The V gene is TRBV6-2 or TRBV6-3, the J gene TRBJ1-1, with unresolved D. In germline, CDR1 is MNHEY, CDR2 SVGEGT. The CDR3 has 13 residues. Trimming shortened V by 2 bases and J by 8 bases, and 12 bases separated the two germline ends. The CDR3 is CASSYLTTGEAFF. The DNA of the CDR3 is TGTGCCAGCAGTTACCTTACTACGGGCGAAGCTTTCTTT.

In this sample, this clonotype turned up many times. The genes are TRBV29-1 and TRBJ2-7, with 7 positions matching TRBD1. This CDR3 is 11 amino acids long. J lost 7 bases, V lost 6 bases, and 6 bases had no gene match. From germline, CDR1 is SQVTM and CDR2 ANQGSEA. CDR3 loop: CSVEGAGEQYF. DNA of the CDR3: TGCAGCGTCGAGGGGGCTGGTGAGCAGTACTTC.

The chain is built from TRBV19 and TRBJ2-4, with TRBD1 matching over 7 bases. The end of the DNA is better explained by TRBJ2-7, so the J call may be wrong. Germline V gives CDR1 LNHDA, CDR2 SQIVND (reference sequence). The CDR3 runs 15 residues. CDR3 bases: TGTGCCAGTAGCACGCTCGAGGGGGCGAGTGACGAGCAGTACTTC. This sequence encodes CASSTLEGASDEQYF.

The CDR3 loop reads CASSLAILAGGENEQFF. The CDR3 nucleotides are TGCGCCAGCAGCTTGGCCATACTAGCGGGGGGTGAAAATGAGCAGTTCTTC. The chain recombines TRBV5-1 with TRBJ2-1; TRBD2 matches 12 bases. Germline trimming cut 0 bases from V and 7 bases from J; bases unmatched to any gene: 8. This CDR3 is 17 amino acids long. Germline CDR1 and CDR2: SGHRS and YFSETQ.

Turning to this clonotype: The junction differs from germline at one of its ends, possibly a read error. V and J are TRBV3-1 and TRBJ1-2; no firm D call. The germline V gene encodes CDR1 LGHDT and CDR2 YNNKEL (reference sequence). This CDR3 spans 13 amino acids. CDR3 protein: CASSAQINCGYTF. In nucleotides, the CDR3 is TGTGCCAGCAGCGCTCAGATAAACTGTGGCTACACCTTC. The entire variable domain, with the rest obtained from reference TRBV3-1 and TRBJ1-2, is as follows: DTAVSQTPKYLVTQMGNDKSIKCEQNLGHDTMYWYKQDSKKFLKIMFSYNNKELIINETVPNRFSPKSPDKAHLNLHINSLELGDSAVYFCASSAQINCGYTFGSGTRLTVV.

The rearrangement uses TRBV28 and TRBJ1-3, with D maybe TRBD1 (6 bases). The CDR3 is made up of 15 amino acids. Germline CDR1 is MDHEN and CDR2 is SYDVKM. The V end lost 5 bases, the J end lost 4 bases, and 15 bases lay between the germline ends. CDR3 DNA sequence: TGTGCCAGCAGTAGGTGGGAAACAGGGGGAAACACCATATATTTT. As protein: CASSRWETGGNTIYF.

The genes are TRBV20-1 and TRBJ2-1, with D possibly being TRBD1 or TRBD2 (5 bases each). The CDR3 extends over 16 amino acids. Germline V gene data show CDR1 as DFQATT and CDR2 as SNEGSKA (reference sequence). V was trimmed by 2 bases and J by 6 bases, leaving 20 bases between them. The CDR3 bases are TGCAGTGCTAGAAGGACGAGGGGCACCGGCACCAATGAGCAGTTCTTC. Amino acids: CSARRTRGTGTNEQFF.

This chain links TRBV10-3 with TRBJ1-4; 7 bases align to TRBD1. The V and J ends lost 5 bases and 4 bases, in that order; junction bases with no gene match: 4. This CDR3 has 14 residues. Germline V gene sequence: CDR1 ENHRY, CDR2 SYGVKD. The CDR3 coding sequence is TGTGCCATCAGTCCGGGACAGAATAATGAAAAACTGTTTTTT. Translating gives CAISPGQNNEKLFF.

A single count supports this clonotype. The chain is built from TRBV20-1 and TRBJ2-7; D uncertain. Germline loops: CDR1 DFQATT, CDR2 SNEGSKA (reference sequence). Trimming shortened V by 3 bases and J by 0 bases, and 6 bases separated the two germline ends. The CDR3 is 12 amino acids. The CDR3 DNA sequence: TGCAGTGCTAGCCAGATCTCCTACGAGCAGTACTTC. It translates to CSASQISYEQYF.

The chain employs TRBV5-1 and TRBJ2-7, with D perhaps TRBD1 (6 bases). The germline V gene has CDR1 SGHRS and CDR2 YFSETQ. The CDR3 is 14 amino acids. V was clipped by 7 bases and J by 4 bases, with 18 bases between them. CDR3 protein: CASGYRETGYEQYF. CDR3 bases: TGCGCCAGCGGATACAGGGAAACGGGTTACGAGCAGTACTTC.

The genes are TRBV9 and TRBJ1-2, with D uncertain. Trimming pared 0 bases from V and 3 bases from J, leaving 6 bases between. CDR3 length equals 13 residues. Germline V gives CDR1 SGDLS, CDR2 YYNGEE. The CDR3, as DNA: TGTGCCAGCAGCGTAGTCCCGGACTATGGCTACACCTTC. Translating gives CASSVVPDYGYTF.

This clonotype was detected only a few times. The chain has TRBV24-1 and TRBJ2-7; a possible D gene is TRBD2 (5 bases). Germline-derived CDR1 and CDR2 are KGHDR and SFDVKD. Trimming removed 5 bases from V and 7 bases from J, with 14 bases in between. This CDR3 region has 13 residues. The CDR3 coding sequence is TGTGCCACCAGTGTACCGGGGAACAATGAGCAGTACTTC. As protein: CATSVPGNNEQYF.

This chain connects TRBV4-3 to TRBJ2-3; D ambiguous. In germline, CDR1 is LGHNA, CDR2 YSLEER. This CDR3 contains 14 residues. The V end lost 1 base, the J end lost 2 bases, and 7 bases lay between the germline ends. The CDR3: CASSQVGPTDTQYF. The DNA of the CDR3 is TGCGCCAGCAGCCAAGTTGGCCCCACAGATACGCAGTATTTT.

The rearrangement links TRBV20-1 to TRBJ2-3; 7 nucleotides match TRBD2. CDR1 DFQATT and CDR2 SNEGSKA come from the germline V gene (reference sequence). This CDR3 region has 13 residues. The junction had 4 bases not matched to a gene; V was cut back by 3 bases and J by 4 bases. Here the CDR3 reads CSASGGRADTQYF. For the CDR3, the DNA is TGCAGTGCTAGCGGGGGGAGGGCAGATACGCAGTATTTT.

This clonotype was recorded only once. V gene TRBV2 combines with J gene TRBJ2-6, with a possible D match to TRBD2 (6 bases). Germline CDR1 is SNHLY and CDR2 is FYNNEI. The CDR3 has 16 amino acids. The ends were cut back, 6 bases at V and 0 bases at J, with 12 bases in the middle. The CDR3 reads CASREGRHSGANVLTF. The CDR3 DNA follows: TGTGCCAGCAGGGAGGGACGCCACTCTGGGGCCAACGTCCTGACTTTC.

The rearrangement joins TRBV7-2 to TRBJ1-6, with TRBD1 as a possible D gene (6 bases). The CDR3 length is 16 residues. Germline values: CDR1 SGHTA, CDR2 FQGNSA. V lost 2 bases, J lost 3 bases, and 11 bases lay in between. CDR3 residues: CASSLMGASYNSPLHF. In DNA form, the CDR3 reads TGTGCCAGCAGCTTAATGGGGGCTAGCTATAATTCACCCCTCCACTTT. The variable domain in full, with the rest retrieved from reference TRBV7-2 and TRBJ1-6, is GAGVSQSPSNKVTEKGKDVELRCDPISGHTALYWYRQSLGQGLEFLIYFQGNSAPDKSGLPSDRFSAERTGGSVSTLTIQRTQQEDSAVYLCASSLMGASYNSPLHFGNGTRLTVT.

This chain joins TRBV12-3 or TRBV12-4 and TRBJ1-2; tentatively, D is TRBD1 (6 bases). CDR3 length equals 15 residues. The V gene lost 7 bases and the J gene lost 0 bases, with 15 bases spanning the gap. CDR3 in DNA: TGTGCCAGCACCACCAGGGGCAGAACTAACTATGGCTACACCTTC. Its protein product is CASTTRGRTNYGYTF.

This clonotype was counted many times. The rearrangement uses TRBV5-1 and TRBJ2-5; D may be TRBD1 or TRBD2 (5 bases each). Germline V CDR1 and CDR2: SGHRS, YFSETQ. V was cut by 0 bases and J by 3 bases, with 15 bases left in between. The CDR3 totals 16 residues. The CDR3 DNA follows: TGCGCCAGCAGCTTGGTGGGGACCGACAGAGAAGAGACCCAGTACTTC. The encoded protein is CASSLVGTDREETQYF.

The chain is built from TRBV20-1 and TRBJ1-6; D gene unclear. The germline V and J ends were trimmed by 1 base and 3 bases, with 4 bases remaining between them. From germline, CDR1 is DFQATT and CDR2 SNEGSKA (reference sequence). CDR3 size: 13 residues. The CDR3 coding sequence is TGCAGTGCTAGAGTGGGCTATAATTCACCCCTCCACTTT. Protein sequence: CSARVGYNSPLHF.

Regarding this clonotype: The germline gene is not matched at one end of the junction; a read error may be the cause. The chain combines TRBV5-1 with TRBJ1-2; 7 bases match TRBD1. Germline-derived CDR1 and CDR2 are SGHRS and YFSETQ. The CDR3 runs to 15 residues. The CDR3 DNA sequence: TGCGCCAGCAGCCAGGGGGGGCCTAGTAACTATGACTACACCTTC. Translating it yields CASSQGGPSNYDYTF.

This clonotype turned up a few times. V gene TRBV4-2 combines with J gene TRBJ2-6; D is undetermined. The CDR3 covers 16 residues. Germline CDR1 and CDR2: LGHNA and YNFKEQ. V was pared by 0 bases and J by 4 bases, with 10 bases between. The CDR3 spells CASSQDRPAGANVLTF. The CDR3 DNA is TGTGCCAGCAGCCAAGATCGCCCGGCGGGGGCCAACGTCCTGACTTTC.

CDR3 in DNA: TGCGCCAGCAGCCAGGAGATATCCGCGACTGAAGCTTTCTTT. Its translation: CASSQEISATEAFF. The genes are TRBV4-3 and TRBJ1-1, with D unresolved. The CDR3 loop spans 14 amino acids. The V end lost 3 bases, the J end lost 5 bases, and 13 bases lay between the germline ends. Per the germline V gene, CDR1 is LGHNA and CDR2 is YSLEER.

The rearrangement joins TRBV7-3 to TRBJ1-1; D is perhaps TRBD1 (5 bases). V lost 5 bases, J lost 9 bases, and 16 bases lay in between. From germline, CDR1 is SGHTA and CDR2 FQGTGA. The CDR3 has 13 residues. CDR3 residues: CASSVRRDRQAFF. CDR3 DNA: TGTGCCAGCAGCGTACGCCGGGACCGGCAAGCTTTCTTT.